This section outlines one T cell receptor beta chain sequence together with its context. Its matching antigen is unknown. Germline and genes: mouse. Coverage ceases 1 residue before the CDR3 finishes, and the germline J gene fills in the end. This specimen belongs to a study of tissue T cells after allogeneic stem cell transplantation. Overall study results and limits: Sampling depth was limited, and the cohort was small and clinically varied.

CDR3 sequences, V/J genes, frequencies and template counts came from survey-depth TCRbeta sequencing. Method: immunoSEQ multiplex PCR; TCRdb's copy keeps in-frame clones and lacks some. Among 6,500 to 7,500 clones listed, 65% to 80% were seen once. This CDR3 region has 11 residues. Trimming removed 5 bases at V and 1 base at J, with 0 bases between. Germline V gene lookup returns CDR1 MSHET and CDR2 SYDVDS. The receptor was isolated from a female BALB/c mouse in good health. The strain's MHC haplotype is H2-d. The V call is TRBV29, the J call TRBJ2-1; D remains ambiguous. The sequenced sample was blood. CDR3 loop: CASSNYAEQFF. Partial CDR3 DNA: TGTGCTAGCAGTAACTATGCTGAGCAGTTC.